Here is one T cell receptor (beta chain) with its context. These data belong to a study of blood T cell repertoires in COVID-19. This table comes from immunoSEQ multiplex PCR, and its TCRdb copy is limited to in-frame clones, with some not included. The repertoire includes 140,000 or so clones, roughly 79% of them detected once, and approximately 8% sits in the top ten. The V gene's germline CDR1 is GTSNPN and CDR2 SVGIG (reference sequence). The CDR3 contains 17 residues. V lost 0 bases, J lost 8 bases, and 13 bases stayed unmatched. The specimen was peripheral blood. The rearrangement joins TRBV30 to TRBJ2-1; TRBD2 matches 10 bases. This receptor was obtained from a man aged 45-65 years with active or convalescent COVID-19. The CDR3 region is CAWSVPSQRLAGHEQFF. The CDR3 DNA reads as TGTGCCTGGAGTGTACCCTCCCAAAGACTAGCGGGTCATGAGCAGTTCTTC.